This T cell receptor (beta chain) was profiled in a study of glioma-infiltrating T cells. Notes on the study in general: Gliomas, especially low-grade, showed above-expected tissue-blood divergence; non-neoplastic patients showed below. Very few CDR3 sequences were shared between tissue and blood.

Remarks on this clonotype: Its target is not known.

TCR alpha and beta CDR3 regions were amplified from RNA using iRepertoire nested multiplex PCR. One-step reverse transcription and amplification started from around 100-400 ng of tissue mRNA or PBMC total RNA. TCRdb independently ran MiXCR on the multiplex PCR reads; one entry per CDR3 protein. The repertoire holds over 120,000 distinct CDR3 sequences, with about two fifths as singletons. Germline CDR1 LGHDT, CDR2 YNNKEL (reference sequence). CDR3 length: 15 amino acids. Trimming removed 0 bases from V and 2 bases from J, with 10 bases in between. This receptor was obtained from a human donor with low-grade glioma or glioblastoma, undergoing nonglioma brain surgery, or in good health (not recorded which). Sequenced material: glioma tissue, nonneoplastic brain tissue, or PBMCs (not recorded which). This sequence joins TRBV3-1 and TRBJ1-2; D is uncertain. This CDR3 is CASSQEGPGNYGYTF. CDR3 bases: TGTGCCAGCAGCCAAGAAGGTCCGGGAAACTATGGCTACACCTTC.